These 12 T cell receptor beta chains share one sample of origin, sequenced in a study of HIV-infected patients and healthy controls. Roughly three months, about 14 weeks, into antiretroviral therapy, follow-up blood was collected. Whole blood was used without fractionation, so all unsorted peripheral T cells were included. Approximately 500 ng RNA was reverse transcribed with alpha and beta constant-region primers. Alpha and beta chain libraries were made separately by chain-specific third strand synthesis with multiplexing indices. TCRdb independently ran MiXCR on the 5' RACE reads; one entry per CDR3 protein. The profile shows 15,000 to 20,000 distinct CDR3 sequences, about 8.7% of them singletons. The starting material was blood, obtained during antiretroviral therapy. Every receptor here comes from an adult with HIV infection.

This clonotype showed up many times. The rearrangement links TRBV4-1 to TRBJ2-7, with TRBD2 matching 7 bases. The CDR3 is 15 residues long. V trimming: 5 bases; J trimming: 0 bases; junction bases outside the gene matches: 7. Germline-derived CDR1 and CDR2 are MGHRA and YSYEKL. The CDR3 protein is CASSAARDYSYEQYF. CDR3 sequence (DNA): TGCGCCAGCAGCGCAGCCCGGGACTACTCCTACGAGCAGTACTTC.

This clonotype was detected many times. The rearrangement uses TRBV29-1 and TRBJ2-7; perhaps TRBD1 as D (6 bases). CDR1 is SQVTM and CDR2 is ANQGSEA in the germline V gene. This CDR3 is built from 13 residues. V lost 6 bases and J 3 bases, leaving 15 bases between the germline ends. CDR3 in DNA: TGCAGCGTGGGCCGACAGGCGGGCTACGAGCAGTACTTC. Amino acids: CSVGRQAGYEQYF.

The sample holds many counts of this clonotype. The chain is built from TRBV7-9 and TRBJ2-6; D may be TRBD1 or TRBD2 (5 bases each). Between the trimmed V and J ends, which lost 11 bases and 0 bases, there was a span of 17 bases. This CDR3 has 16 residues. Germline-derived CDR1 and CDR2 are SEHNR and FQNEAQ (reference sequence). The DNA of the CDR3 is TGTGCCCCCTCGGCCGGGGCTCTCTCTGGGGCCAACGTCCTGACTTTC. Its protein product is CAPSAGALSGANVLTF.

A single count supports this clonotype. The chain employs TRBV5-1 and TRBJ2-1; the match to TRBD2 covers 13 bases. J lost 8 bases, V lost 2 bases, and 4 bases had no gene match. Germline V lookup: CDR1 SGHRS, CDR2 YFSETQ. The CDR3 loop spans 15 amino acids. CDR3 bases: TGCGCCAGCAGCTTATGGACTAGCGGGGGCTATGAGCAGTTCTTC. Its translation is CASSLWTSGGYEQFF.

A few counts support this clonotype. The chain uses TRBV19 and TRBJ2-6, with 8 positions matching TRBD1. Looked up from germline, CDR1 is LNHDA and CDR2 is SQIVND (reference sequence). V was clipped by 0 bases and J by 4 bases; unmatched bases: 8. This CDR3 is 18 amino acids long. The chain's CDR3 is CASSIDRGQGTGANVLTF. The CDR3 nucleotides read TGTGCCAGTAGTATAGATCGAGGACAGGGAACAGGGGCCAACGTCCTGACTTTC.

This clonotype was observed at least ten times. This rearrangement joins TRBV20-1 to TRBJ1-4; TRBD1 matches at 7 bases. CDR1 DFQATT and CDR2 SNEGSKA come from the germline V gene (reference sequence). This CDR3 is 14 amino acids long. J lost 7 bases, V lost 2 bases, and 7 bases had no gene match. The CDR3 DNA sequence: TGCAGTGCTAGAACAACGGGACAGCCTGAAAAACTGTTTTTT. This encodes CSARTTGQPEKLFF.

This clonotype was seen repeatedly, ten times or more. This chain joins TRBV20-1 and TRBJ2-7; 8 nucleotides agree with TRBD2. Germline CDR1 DFQATT, CDR2 SNEGSKA (reference sequence). Trimming at V came to 3 bases and at J to 1 base, leaving 5 bases not matched to a gene. The CDR3 spans 14 residues. In DNA form, the CDR3 reads TGCAGTGCTAGTAGTACTAGCGGATCCTACGAGCAGTACTTC. The encoded protein is CSASSTSGSYEQYF.

This clonotype was recorded at least ten times. The chain combines TRBV19 with TRBJ1-5; 7 bases are shared with TRBD1. The CDR3 has 15 amino acids. Germline CDR1 and CDR2: LNHDA and SQIVND (reference sequence). V shed 0 bases, J shed 2 bases, and the junction held 1 base outside the gene matches. CDR3: CASSIEGQRNQPQHF. The CDR3 DNA is TGTGCCAGTAGTATAGAGGGACAGCGCAATCAGCCCCAGCATTTT.

This clonotype was observed many times. The chain couples TRBV14 to TRBJ1-6, with D perhaps TRBD1 (6 bases). Trimming took off 3 bases at V and 9 bases at J, with 12 bases between the two ends. Germline V gene sequence: CDR1 SGHDN, CDR2 FVKESK. The CDR3 spans 14 residues. CDR3 residues: CASSHRGSGSPLHF. CDR3 DNA: TGTGCCAGCAGCCACAGGGGCAGCGGTTCACCCCTCCACTTT.

This clonotype occurred many times. V is TRBV20-1 and J is TRBJ2-4; maybe TRBD2 (5 bases). In germline, CDR1 is DFQATT, CDR2 SNEGSKA (reference sequence). The CDR3 totals 15 residues. Trimming shortened V by 0 bases and J by 0 bases, and 9 bases separated the two germline ends. The CDR3 is CSARDRGLAKNIQYF. DNA for the CDR3: TGCAGTGCTAGAGATCGTGGACTAGCCAAAAACATTCAGTACTTC.

At least ten counts were recorded for this clonotype. The V gene is TRBV10-3, the J gene TRBJ1-1, with D possibly being TRBD1 (6 bases). The CDR3 has 13 residues. Deletions cut 6 bases from V and 1 base from J, with 9 bases between. CDR1 and CDR2 (germline): ENHRY, SYGVKD. CDR3 bases: TGTGCCATCAGGTGGGACACGAACACTGAAGCTTTCTTT. Translating it yields CAIRWDTNTEAFF.

The table lists this clonotype with many counts. This rearrangement joins TRBV12-3 or TRBV12-4 to TRBJ1-5, with 7 bases lining up with TRBD1. CDR3 length: 15 residues. With 5 bases clipped from V and 4 bases from J, the junction kept 8 bases outside the gene matches. In DNA form, the CDR3 reads TGTGCCAGCAGTCGTATGACAGGGTTGAATCAGCCCCAGCATTTT. This gives the protein CASSRMTGLNQPQHF.